The 32 T cell receptor beta chains below all came from one sample that was sequenced in a study of OX40 agonist ivuxolimab in advanced cancers. Some clones are missing from TCRdb's copy, which holds only in-frame ones; the method was immunoSEQ multiplex PCR. The data contain about 110,000 clones, 80% to 95% of them seen just once; the ten biggest clones take up 1.2%. The starting material was CD4+ or CD8+ T cells sorted from blood, obtained in a trial of the OX40 agonist ivuxolimab. The source is an adult with an advanced solid tumor such as melanoma, head and neck, liver or kidney cancer.

The V call is TRBV7-3, the J call TRBJ2-5, with 9 positions matching TRBD1. The CDR3 totals 13 residues. Per the germline V gene, CDR1 is SGHTA and CDR2 is FQGTGA. V shed 6 bases and J 4 bases; nucleotides not matched to a gene: 3. The CDR3 DNA follows: TGTGCCAGCAGTCTGACAGGGGGAGAGACCCAGTACTTC. Its translation: CASSLTGGETQYF.

The rearrangement links TRBV7-9 to TRBJ2-7; maybe TRBD2 (6 bases). Germline-derived CDR1 and CDR2 are SEHNR and FQNEAQ (reference sequence). V lost 0 bases, J lost 3 bases, and 15 bases lay in between. The CDR3 is 16 amino acids. The CDR3 DNA reads TGTGCCAGCAGCTTAGCGCTGGCAGTGGGGGGCTACGAGCAGTACTTC. Its translation: CASSLALAVGGYEQYF.

J is TRBJ2-1 and V is TRBV7-3, with TRBD1 identical over 8 bases. The CDR3 runs to 14 residues. CDR1 is SGHTA, CDR2 FQGTGA, per germline. The junction had 4 bases not matched to a gene; V was cut back by 2 bases and J by 7 bases. For the CDR3, the DNA is TGTGCCAGCAGCTTAGACAGGGGCAGAAATGAGCAGTTCTTC. It specifies CASSLDRGRNEQFF. Variable domain in full (rest from reference TRBV7-3 and TRBJ2-1): GAGVSQTPSNKVTEKGKYVELRCDPISGHTALYWYRQSLGQGPEFLIYFQGTGAADDSGLPNDRFFAVRPEGSVSTLKIQRTERGDSAVYLCASSLDRGRNEQFFGPGTRLTVL.

The chain is built from TRBV11-2 and TRBJ2-1, with TRBD2 identical over 7 bases. The CDR3 is 15 residues long. From germline, CDR1 is SGHAT and CDR2 FQNNGV. The ends lost 5 bases at V and 4 bases at J; junction bases unmatched: 8. Here the CDR3 DNA reads TGTGCCAGCAGCGTCGCCGGTAGCGGGTACAATGAGCAGTTCTTC. Encoded protein: CASSVAGSGYNEQFF.

The rearrangement uses TRBV2 and TRBJ2-5; TRBD2 agrees at 11 bases. Germline loops: CDR1 SNHLY, CDR2 FYNNEI. The CDR3 runs to 15 residues. With 6 bases clipped from V and 4 bases from J, the junction kept 7 bases outside the gene matches. The CDR3 sequence is CASRLAGGRGETQYF. In nucleotides, the CDR3 is TGTGCCAGCAGGCTAGCGGGAGGTAGAGGAGAGACCCAGTACTTC.

The gene calls are TRBV7-9 and TRBJ2-3; 10 nucleotides line up with TRBD2. Per germline, CDR1 SEHNR and CDR2 FQNEAQ (reference sequence). This CDR3 is 15 amino acids long. The V gene end was trimmed by 6 bases and the J gene end by 5 bases; junction bases not matched to a gene: 8. CDR3 amino acids: CASSTLAGVRDTQYF. The CDR3, as DNA: TGTGCCAGCAGTACCCTAGCGGGGGTACGAGATACGCAGTATTTT.

The chain links TRBV7-2 to TRBJ1-5; maybe TRBD1 (5 bases). The CDR3 extends over 16 amino acids. V was clipped by 5 bases and J by 3 bases, with 17 bases between them. Germline assignment: CDR1 SGHTA and CDR2 FQGNSA. The CDR3 sequence is CASSPLGGAVNQPQHF. The CDR3 DNA sequence: TGTGCCAGCAGCCCTTTGGGGGGAGCAGTCAATCAGCCCCAGCATTTT.

The chain couples TRBV20-1 to TRBJ2-7; D not certain. V was clipped by 0 bases and J by 3 bases, with 3 bases between them. This CDR3 is 11 amino acids long. CDR1 DFQATT and CDR2 SNEGSKA come from the germline V gene (reference sequence). In DNA, the CDR3 is TGCAGTGCTAGAGAGAACTACGAGCAGTACTTC. As protein: CSARENYEQYF.

This chain links TRBV4-1 with TRBJ1-2; 8 bases fit TRBD1. Germline V gives CDR1 MGHRA, CDR2 YSYEKL. Losses at the gene ends were 4 bases for V and 4 bases for J; bases not matched to a gene: 11. This CDR3 contains 16 residues. The chain's CDR3 is CASSPTEAGGSYGYTF. CDR3 DNA sequence: TGCGCCAGCAGCCCAACGGAGGCAGGGGGCTCCTATGGCTACACCTTC.

This clone appeared a single time. This chain connects TRBV7-2 to TRBJ1-1; perhaps TRBD1 as D (6 bases). The CDR3 spans 14 residues. Germline-derived CDR1 and CDR2 are SGHTA and FQGNSA. Trimming shortened V by 2 bases and J by 6 bases, and 13 bases separated the two germline ends. CDR3 sequence reads: CASSLLQGYAEAFF. CDR3 DNA: TGTGCCAGCAGCTTACTGCAGGGGTACGCTGAAGCTTTCTTT. Looking up the rest from reference TRBV7-2 and TRBJ1-1 gives the full variable domain: GAGVSQSPSNKVTEKGKDVELRCDPISGHTALYWYRQSLGQGLEFLIYFQGNSAPDKSGLPSDRFSAERTGGSVSTLTIQRTQQEDSAVYLCASSLLQGYAEAFFGQGTRLTVV.

The rearrangement uses TRBV5-1 and TRBJ1-1, with D possibly TRBD1 on 6 matching bases. The CDR3 is made up of 15 amino acids. V dropped 5 bases and J dropped 4 bases, with 18 bases sitting between them. Germline V gene lookup returns CDR1 SGHRS and CDR2 YFSETQ. CDR3 in amino acids: CASREQGSGGTEAFF. The CDR3 DNA sequence: TGCGCCAGCAGAGAACAGGGCTCGGGTGGCACTGAAGCTTTCTTT. Full variable domain (outside the CDR3, taken from reference TRBV5-1 and TRBJ1-1): KAGVTQTPRYLIKTRGQQVTLSCSPISGHRSVSWYQQTPGQGLQFLFEYFSETQRNKGNFPGRFSGRQFSNSRSEMNVSTLELGDSALYLCASREQGSGGTEAFFGQGTRLTVV.

The chain recombines TRBV5-1 with TRBJ2-1; TRBD2 matches 9 bases. The CDR3 contains 17 residues. CDR1 is SGHRS, CDR2 YFSETQ, per germline. Losses at the gene ends were 0 bases for V and 8 bases for J; bases not matched to a gene: 12. CDR3 in amino acids: CASSLVSGSATWDEQFF. The CDR3 nucleotides are TGCGCCAGCAGCTTGGTTAGCGGGAGTGCGACGTGGGATGAGCAGTTCTTC.

On this clone itself: Other DNA sequences within the sample encode an identical CDR3. Here the CDR3 reads CASSLSRGNEQFF. The CDR3 bases are TGCGCCAGCAGCTTGAGCCGAGGGAATGAGCAGTTCTTC. The chain employs TRBV5-1 and TRBJ2-1; TRBD2 might be the D (5 bases). Germline assignment: CDR1 SGHRS and CDR2 YFSETQ. The CDR3 totals 13 residues. Trimming removed 1 base from V and 7 bases from J, with 9 bases in between.

The V gene is TRBV10-3, the J gene TRBJ2-1; perhaps TRBD1 as D (5 bases). The germline V and J ends were trimmed by 3 bases and 5 bases, with 17 bases remaining between them. CDR1 is ENHRY, CDR2 SYGVKD, per germline. This CDR3 region has 16 residues. The CDR3 sequence: CAISDARQGPHNEQFF. The CDR3 bases are TGTGCCATCAGTGATGCCCGGCAGGGCCCACACAATGAGCAGTTCTTC.

This chain uses TRBV6-1 with TRBJ1-5; 7 positions match TRBD1. The germline CDR1 and CDR2 sequences are MNHNS and SASEGT. CDR3 size: 14 residues. Unmatched junction bases numbered 2, after V lost 2 bases and J lost 4 bases. The CDR3: CASSEQGVNQPQHF. The CDR3 bases are TGTGCCAGCAGTGAACAGGGGGTGAATCAGCCCCAGCATTTT.

V gene TRBV10-3 combines with J gene TRBJ1-1; D is perhaps TRBD1 (6 bases). CDR1 and CDR2 (germline): ENHRY, SYGVKD. The V gene lost 7 bases and the J gene lost 6 bases, with 18 bases spanning the gap. This CDR3 has 14 residues. Written as DNA, the CDR3 is TGTGCCATCACCAACAGGGAGTTGTCAGCTGAAGCTTTCTTT. Translation gives CAITNRELSAEAFF.

V gene TRBV29-1 combines with J gene TRBJ2-3, with D unresolved. Germline V gene data show CDR1 as SQVTM and CDR2 as ANQGSEA. The CDR3 covers 12 residues. V was shortened by 7 bases and J by 0 bases, with 8 bases between the two germline ends. CDR3 DNA: TGCAGCGGATTATTGAGCACAGATACGCAGTATTTT. Translated, it gives CSGLLSTDTQYF.

The chain employs TRBV6-1 and TRBJ1-2; 11 bases fit TRBD1. There are 14 residues in the CDR3. With 7 bases clipped from V and 6 bases from J, the junction kept 7 bases outside the gene matches. CDR1 MNHNS and CDR2 SASEGT come from the germline V gene. The CDR3 region is CASILGQGAHGYTF. The CDR3 nucleotides are TGTGCCAGCATCCTTGGACAGGGGGCGCATGGCTACACCTTC.

The chain employs TRBV6-6 and TRBJ1-5; D is possibly TRBD1 (6 bases). Trimming removed 4 bases from V and 1 base from J, with 8 bases in between. CDR3 size: 14 residues. CDR1 MNHNY and CDR2 SVGAGI come from the germline V gene (reference sequence). The CDR3 protein is CASSLGHSNQPQHF. The CDR3 DNA reads TGTGCCAGCAGTTTGGGACACAGCAATCAGCCCCAGCATTTT.

The chain links TRBV27 to TRBJ1-5, with D uncertain. This CDR3 comprises 13 residues. CDR1 is MNHEY and CDR2 is SMNVEV in the germline V gene (reference sequence). Trimming pared 8 bases from V and 3 bases from J, leaving 11 bases between. The CDR3 reads CASGSRDNQPQHF. The CDR3, as DNA: TGTGCCAGCGGCTCCCGGGACAATCAGCCCCAGCATTTT.

J is TRBJ1-1 and V is TRBV19; D is possibly TRBD1 (5 bases). This CDR3 contains 13 residues. The V gene's germline CDR1 is LNHDA and CDR2 SQIVND (reference sequence). V was cut by 6 bases and J by 1 base, with 9 bases left in between. The chain's CDR3 is CASRRQGNTEAFF. Here the CDR3 DNA reads TGTGCCAGTAGAAGGCAGGGGAACACTGAAGCTTTCTTT. Using reference TRBV19 and TRBJ1-1 for the parts outside the CDR3, the full variable domain is DGGITQSPKYLFRKEGQNVTLSCEQNLNHDAMYWYRQDPGQGLRLIYYSQIVNDFQKGDIAEGYSVSREKKESFPLTVTSAQKNPTAFYLCASRRQGNTEAFFGQGTRLTVV.

V gene TRBV11-2 combines with J gene TRBJ2-5; maybe TRBD1 (6 bases). V was trimmed by 6 bases and J by 2 bases, leaving 19 bases between them. CDR1 is SGHAT and CDR2 is FQNNGV in the germline V gene. The CDR3 extends over 16 amino acids. DNA for the CDR3: TGTGCCAGCAGACCATTCGCCGGGACACTACAAGAGACCCAGTACTTC. Protein product: CASRPFAGTLQETQYF.

The chain uses TRBV27 and TRBJ1-5; D may be TRBD1 (5 bases). The germline gives CDR1 MNHEY, CDR2 SMNVEV (reference sequence). The CDR3 runs to 14 residues. The V end lost 2 bases, the J end lost 0 bases, and 5 bases lay between the germline ends. In nucleotides, the CDR3 is TGTGCCAGCAGTTTAAGGGGTAGCAATCAGCCCCAGCATTTT. This codes for CASSLRGSNQPQHF.

The chain employs TRBV7-2 and TRBJ2-1; 7 nucleotides line up with TRBD2. Germline loops: CDR1 SGHTA, CDR2 FQGNSA. This CDR3 is 15 amino acids long. The V gene end was trimmed by 1 base and the J gene end by 3 bases; junction bases not matched to a gene: 3. CDR3 DNA: TGTGCCAGCAGCTTAGGGGACTATCTCTACAATGAGCAGTTCTTC. The encoded protein is CASSLGDYLYNEQFF.

Comment on this clone: The junction departs from the called germline gene at one end, perhaps through a read error. DNA for the CDR3: TGTGCTAGCAGCCAAGGGGCGGGAGCTTTGGAGACCCAGTACTTC. Translated, it gives CASSQGAGALETQYF. This chain connects TRBV7-7 to TRBJ2-5; TRBD2 agrees at 7 bases. The CDR3 runs 15 residues. In germline, CDR1 is SSHAT, CDR2 FNYEAQ (reference sequence).

The V call is TRBV6-5, the J call TRBJ2-7; 7 positions agree with TRBD1. CDR3 size: 14 residues. Germline CDR1 MNHEY, CDR2 SVGAGI. With 8 bases clipped from V and 7 bases from J, the junction kept 14 bases outside the gene matches. Here the CDR3 reads CASRRDRGVGEQYF. The CDR3, as DNA: TGTGCCAGCCGCCGGGACAGAGGCGTCGGGGAGCAGTACTTC.

The rearrangement uses TRBV5-4 and TRBJ2-5; D uncertain. The V and J ends lost 1 base and 1 base respectively, with 5 bases between them. Germline loops: CDR1 SGHNT, CDR2 YYREEE (reference sequence). CDR3 length equals 13 residues. CDR3 residues: CASSLTSQETQYF. CDR3 DNA sequence: TGTGCCAGCAGCTTGACATCCCAAGAGACCCAGTACTTC.

The genes are TRBV12-5 and TRBJ2-1; no clear D. CDR1 is LGHNT, CDR2 FRNRAP, per germline. The ends were cut back, 4 bases at V and 4 bases at J, with 8 bases in the middle. This CDR3 comprises 13 residues. The CDR3 region has the DNA TGTGCTAGTGGTTCGCCATTTTACAATGAGCAGTTCTTC. Translation: CASGSPFYNEQFF.

The CDR3 nucleotides are TGCGCCAGCAGGGGGACTAACTATGGCTACACCTTC. The encoded protein is CASRGTNYGYTF. J is TRBJ1-2 and V is TRBV5-1; D unclear. Germline lookup yields CDR1 SGHRS and CDR2 YFSETQ. The ends were cut back, 5 bases at V and 0 bases at J, with 5 bases in the middle. The CDR3 spans 12 residues.

The chain carries TRBV11-3 and TRBJ2-1, with 7 bases matching TRBD1. CDR3 length: 15 residues. The V and J ends lost 5 bases and 12 bases, in that order; junction bases with no gene match: 16. Germline V gives CDR1 SGHNT, CDR2 YENEEA. CDR3 sequence reads: CASSGGVEGGVVQFF. In nucleotides, the CDR3 is TGTGCCAGCAGCGGGGGAGTGGAAGGGGGCGTGGTGCAGTTCTTC.

The chain employs TRBV18 and TRBJ2-7, with D possibly matching TRBD1 (5 bases). This CDR3 region has 14 residues. Germline loops: CDR1 KGHSH, CDR2 LQKENI. Trimming took off 2 bases at V and 2 bases at J, with 10 bases between the two ends. CDR3 sequence: CASSPGASTYEQYF. Written as DNA, the CDR3 is TGTGCCAGCTCACCAGGGGCCTCCACCTACGAGCAGTACTTC.

This clone was observed once. The V and J genes are TRBV6-5 and TRBJ2-7, with 8 bases that match TRBD2. Looked up from germline, CDR1 is MNHEY and CDR2 is SVGAGI. The CDR3 sequence is 14 residues long. With 7 bases clipped from V and 2 bases from J, the junction kept 7 bases outside the gene matches. CDR3 nucleotides: TGTGCCAGCACTTCCAGCGGGAGAGCCTACGAGCAGTACTTC. Protein sequence: CASTSSGRAYEQYF.